This T cell receptor beta chain was captured in a study of cytomegalovirus exposure and HLA in healthy donors. It was with 60 Vbeta and 13 Jbeta primers that the PCR ran. The method was immunoSEQ multiplex PCR; TCRdb's version includes in-frame clones alone and lacks a portion of them. The data hold 150,000 to 200,000 clones, with 77% observed a single time. Study-level findings and limits: It was taken for granted in presence/absence analyses that sequencing depth across donors was roughly uniform.

As to this clone: Its matching antigen is unknown.

Germline CDR1 SGHNT, CDR2 YYREEE (reference sequence). The CDR3 covers 14 residues. V lost 4 bases and J 1 base, leaving 11 bases between the germline ends. Sequencing used PBMCs. This chain links TRBV5-4 with TRBJ1-1; D uncertain. This clonotype was obtained from a woman in her twenties or thirties in good health and CMV-seronegative. The CDR3 DNA follows: TGTGCCAGCAGCCCCGGGCGGGCGAACACTGAAGCTTTCTTT. It translates to CASSPGRANTEAFF.